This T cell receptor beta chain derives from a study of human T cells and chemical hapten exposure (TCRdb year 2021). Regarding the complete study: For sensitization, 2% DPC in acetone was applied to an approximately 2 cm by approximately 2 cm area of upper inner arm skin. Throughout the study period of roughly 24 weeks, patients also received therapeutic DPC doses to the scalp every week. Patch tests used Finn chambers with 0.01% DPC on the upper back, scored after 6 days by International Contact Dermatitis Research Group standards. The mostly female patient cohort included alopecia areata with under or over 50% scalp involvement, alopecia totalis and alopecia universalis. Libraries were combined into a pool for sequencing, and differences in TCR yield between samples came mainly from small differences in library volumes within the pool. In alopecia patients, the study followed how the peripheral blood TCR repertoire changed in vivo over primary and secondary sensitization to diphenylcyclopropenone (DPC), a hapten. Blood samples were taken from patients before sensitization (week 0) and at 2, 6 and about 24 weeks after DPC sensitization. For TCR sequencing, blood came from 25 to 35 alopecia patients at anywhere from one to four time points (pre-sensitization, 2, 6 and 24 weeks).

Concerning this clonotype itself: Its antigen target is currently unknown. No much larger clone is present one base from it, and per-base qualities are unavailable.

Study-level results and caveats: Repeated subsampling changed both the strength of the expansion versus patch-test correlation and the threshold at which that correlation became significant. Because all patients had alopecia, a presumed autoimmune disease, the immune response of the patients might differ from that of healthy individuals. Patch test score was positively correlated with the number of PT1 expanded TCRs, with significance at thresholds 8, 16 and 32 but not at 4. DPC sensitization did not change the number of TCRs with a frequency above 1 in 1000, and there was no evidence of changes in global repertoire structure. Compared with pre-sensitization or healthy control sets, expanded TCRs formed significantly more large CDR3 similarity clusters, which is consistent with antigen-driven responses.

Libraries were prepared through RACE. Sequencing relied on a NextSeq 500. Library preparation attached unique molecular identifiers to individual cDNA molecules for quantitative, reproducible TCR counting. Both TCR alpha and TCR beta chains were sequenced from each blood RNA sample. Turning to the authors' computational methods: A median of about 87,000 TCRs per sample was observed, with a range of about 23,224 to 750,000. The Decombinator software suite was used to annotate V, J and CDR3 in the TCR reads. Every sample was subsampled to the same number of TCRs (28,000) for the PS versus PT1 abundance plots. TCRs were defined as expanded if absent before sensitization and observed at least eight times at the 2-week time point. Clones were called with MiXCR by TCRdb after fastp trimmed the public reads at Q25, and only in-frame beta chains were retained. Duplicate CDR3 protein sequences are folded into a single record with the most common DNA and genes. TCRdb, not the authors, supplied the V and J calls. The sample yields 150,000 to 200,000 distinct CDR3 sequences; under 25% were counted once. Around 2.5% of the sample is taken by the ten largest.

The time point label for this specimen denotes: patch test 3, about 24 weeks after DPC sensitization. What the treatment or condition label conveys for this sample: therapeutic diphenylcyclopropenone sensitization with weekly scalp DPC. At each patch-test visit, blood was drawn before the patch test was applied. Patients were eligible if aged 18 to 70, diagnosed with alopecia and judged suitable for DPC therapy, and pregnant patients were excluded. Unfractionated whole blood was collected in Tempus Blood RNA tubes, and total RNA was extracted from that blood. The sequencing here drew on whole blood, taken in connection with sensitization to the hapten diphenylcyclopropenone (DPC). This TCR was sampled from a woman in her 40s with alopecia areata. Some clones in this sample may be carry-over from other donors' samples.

The DNA is as follows: TGTGCCACTCTCGAGGCCGGGAGAACCTACAATGAGCAGTTCTTC. Its protein is CATLEAGRTYNEQFF. The chain is encoded by TRBV10-3 joined to TRBJ2-1, and possibly TRBD2, on 6 matching bases. CDR1 and CDR2 were assigned from the germline V gene as ENHRY and SYGVKD. V and J are truncated by 10 bases and 2 bases respectively, leaving an intervening sequence of 18 bases. From its cysteine to its phenylalanine, the CDR3 spans 15 amino acids. Only the CDR3 part of the read is kept: 45 bases, read in frame from the first base.